This is a list of T cell receptor beta chains from one sample in a study of Ad26.COV2.S vaccination and SARS-CoV-2 variants. The repertoire was sequenced with immunoSEQ multiplex PCR; TCRdb's copy has only in-frame clones and lacks some. The sample lists fewer than 900,000 clones; around 90% were seen once. The source was peripheral blood, collected in a trial of Ad26.COV2.S vaccine versus placebo. Every receptor here comes from a person aged 18-60 years who received the Ad26.COV2.S COVID-19 vaccine or a placebo. CDR3s include the opening cysteine and the closing phenylalanine or tryptophan. A D gene is named only where the DNA matches it firmly. The size of a clone is reported for some rows only, either as once, few or many, or as a class for expanded clones.

J	D	V	size	CDR3	DNA
TRBJ2-3	TRBD1	TRBV15	.	CATSEDRGRTDTQYF	TGTGCCACCAGCGAGGACAGGGGGAGGACAGATACGCAGTATTTT
TRBJ2-5	.	TRBV11-3	.	CASSKGTGETQYF	TGTGCCAGCAGCAAGGGTACGGGGGAGACCCAGTACTTC
TRBJ1-1	.	TRBV18	few	CASSVAMGNTEAFF	TGTGCCAGCTCGGTCGCTATGGGGAACACTGAAGCTTTCTTT
TRBJ1-2	.	TRBV6-5	.	CASSYEAGSGYTF	TGTGCCAGCAGTTACGAGGCAGGGTCTGGCTACACCTTC
TRBJ1-3	.	TRBV3-1/TRBV3-2	.	CASSQEGSSGNTIYF	TGTGCCAGCAGCCAGGAGGGGTCCTCTGGAAACACCATATATTTT
TRBJ1-4	.	TRBV6-6	.	CASSYSNEKLFF	TGTGCCAGCAGTTACTCGAATGAAAAACTGTTTTTT
TRBJ2-7	TRBD1	TRBV4-1	.	CASSSGQGAKYEQYF	TGCGCCAGCAGCTCTGGACAGGGGGCGAAGTACGAGCAGTACTTC
TRBJ2-5	TRBD1	TRBV4-3	few	CASSHRTGGGETQYF	TGCGCCAGCAGCCATAGGACAGGGGGTGGAGAGACCCAGTACTTC
TRBJ2-5	.	TRBV5-6	.	CASSSLIGTQYF	TGTGCCAGCAGCTCGTTGATCGGAACCCAGTACTTC
TRBJ2-3	TRBD1	TRBV6-4	.	CASSDAAGGSTDTQYF	TGTGCCAGCAGTGACGCGGCAGGGGGTAGCACAGATACGCAGTATTTT
TRBJ2-7	TRBD2	TRBV19	.	CASSRLAGLHEQYF	TGTGCCAGTAGCAGACTAGCGGGACTCCACGAGCAGTACTTC
TRBJ2-3	.	TRBV7-2	.	CASSRVVDTQYF	TGTGCCAGCAGCCGGGTGGTCGATACGCAGTATTTT
TRBJ2-3	TRBD1	TRBV5-1	many	CASNPSPTGTDTQYF	TGCGCCAGCAACCCATCACCGACAGGGACAGATACGCAGTATTTT
TRBJ2-7	.	TRBV12-5	once	CASGLFYEQYF	TGTGCTAGTGGTTTGTTCTACGAGCAGTACTTC
TRBJ1-5	.	TRBV6-4	.	CASSEQGVEFNQPQHF	TGTGCCAGCAGTGAACAGGGAGTAGAGTTTAATCAGCCCCAGCATTTT
TRBJ2-3	.	TRBV7-2	.	CASSSGATDTQYF	TGTGCCAGCAGCTCAGGGGCCACAGATACGCAGTATTTT
TRBJ1-4	.	TRBV20-1	.	CSAGGREKLFF	TGCAGTGCTGGGGGTAGAGAAAAACTGTTTTTT
TRBJ2-4	.	TRBV7-2	.	CASSLFGWSENIQYF	TGTGCCAGCAGCTTATTTGGTTGGAGTGAAAACATTCAGTACTTC
TRBJ2-5	TRBD2	TRBV3-1/TRBV3-2	.	CASRPHAGGGETQYF	TGTGCCAGCAGGCCCCACGCGGGGGGCGGGGAGACCCAGTACTTC
TRBJ1-5	.	TRBV19	few	CASSINRYSNQPQHF	TGTGCCAGTAGTATAAACAGATATAGCAATCAGCCCCAGCATTTT
TRBJ2-7	TRBD1	TRBV7-2	.	CASSLSGQGGYEQYF	TGTGCCAGCAGCTTATCGGGACAGGGAGGGTACGAGCAGTACTTC
TRBJ2-7	.	TRBV18	.	CASSPPTGQYYEQYF	TGTGCCAGCTCACCACCGACTGGACAGTACTACGAGCAGTACTTC
TRBJ1-5	.	TRBV18	.	CASSLQGNQPQHF	TGTGCCAGCTCTCTACAGGGAAATCAGCCCCAGCATTTT
TRBJ2-7	.	TRBV18	.	CASSPGVNYEQYF	TGTGCCAGCTCACCCGGGGTTAACTACGAGCAGTACTTC
TRBJ1-5	.	TRBV10-3	.	CAISDGPDQPQHF	TGTGCCATCAGTGACGGTCCCGATCAGCCCCAGCATTTT
TRBJ2-3	TRBD1	TRBV7-2	.	CASSLGPTGVRDTQYF	TGTGCCAGCAGCTTAGGCCCTACAGGGGTAAGGGATACGCAGTATTTT
TRBJ2-6	.	TRBV14	.	CASSQGGVLSGANVLTF	TGTGCCAGCAGCCAGGGCGGGGTTCTCTCTGGGGCCAACGTCCTGACTTTC
TRBJ2-5	.	TRBV15	.	CATSRDWPSGETQYF	TGTGCCACCAGCAGAGATTGGCCGTCTGGGGAGACCCAGTACTTC
TRBJ2-3	TRBD1	TRBV19	.	CASSEWDRAQDTQYF	TGTGCCAGTAGTGAGTGGGACAGGGCCCAGGATACGCAGTATTTT
TRBJ1-3	TRBD1	TRBV9	.	CASSSQQGTGNTIYF	TGTGCCAGCAGCTCTCAACAGGGGACTGGAAACACCATATATTTT
TRBJ2-7	.	TRBV19	.	CASSIRGGGAPYEQYF	TGTGCCAGTAGTATCCGTGGTGGGGGCGCACCCTACGAGCAGTACTTC
TRBJ2-5	.	TRBV7-8	.	CASSSLRQSRAQETQYF	TGTGCCAGCAGCTCCCTCCGACAGAGTCGAGCTCAAGAGACCCAGTACTTC
TRBJ2-2	TRBD1	TRBV5-4	.	CASSPGTGPGELFF	TGTGCCAGCAGCCCAGGGACAGGGCCCGGGGAGCTGTTTTTT
TRBJ2-2	.	TRBV5-1	.	CASSLGTNTGELFF	TGCGCCAGCAGCTTAGGGACGAACACCGGGGAGCTGTTTTTT
TRBJ1-4	TRBD1	TRBV11-1	.	CASSPDRAEKLFF	TGTGCCAGCAGCCCTGACAGGGCGGAAAAACTGTTTTTT
TRBJ2-5	TRBD2	TRBV5-1	.	CASSLELAGLETQYF	TGCGCCAGCAGCTTGGAGTTAGCGGGATTGGAGACCCAGTACTTC
TRBJ1-1	TRBD1	TRBV3-1/TRBV3-2	.	CASSPLTGVATEAFF	TGTGCCAGCAGCCCGTTGACAGGGGTGGCCACTGAAGCTTTCTTT
TRBJ2-5	TRBD1	TRBV5-1	.	CASSLGDRGLQETQYF	TGCGCCAGCAGCTTGGGGGACAGGGGCCTCCAAGAGACCCAGTACTTC
TRBJ2-7	TRBD1	TRBV27	.	CASSYRGAYEQYF	TGTGCCAGCAGCTACAGGGGGGCCTACGAGCAGTACTTC
TRBJ1-6	.	TRBV25-1	.	CASSEYISGRGLASPLHF	TGTGCCAGCAGTGAATATATCTCGGGCAGGGGTCTGGCTTCACCCCTCCACTTT
TRBJ2-1	TRBD1	TRBV5-1	.	CASSYGQGSYNEQFF	TGCGCCAGCAGCTACGGACAGGGTTCCTACAATGAGCAGTTCTTC
TRBJ1-6	.	TRBV3-1/TRBV3-2	few	CASSQGDSPLHF	TGTGCCAGCAGCCAAGGCGATTCACCCCTCCACTTT
TRBJ2-3	TRBD2	TRBV19	.	CASSTTSARTDTQYF	TGTGCCAGTAGTACGACTAGCGCGCGCACAGATACGCAGTATTTT
TRBJ2-3	TRBD2	TRBV6-6	.	CASSLSGSGTDTQYF	TGTGCCAGCAGCCTTAGCGGGAGTGGCACAGATACGCAGTATTTT
TRBJ2-2	.	TRBV27	.	CASSLRENTGELFF	TGTGCCAGCAGTTTACGGGAGAACACCGGGGAGCTGTTTTTT
TRBJ1-4	.	TRBV10-2	once	CASSEPSTNEKLFF	TGCGCCAGCAGTGAACCGTCAACTAATGAAAAACTGTTTTTT
TRBJ2-1	.	TRBV10-3	.	CAISESTGLSSYNEQFF	TGTGCCATCAGTGAGTCGACAGGACTGAGCTCCTACAATGAGCAGTTCTTC
TRBJ2-4	.	TRBV12-3/TRBV12-4	.	CASRGVENIQYF	TGTGCCAGCCGCGGGGTCGAAAACATTCAGTACTTC
TRBJ1-2	.	TRBV2	.	CASTVGAGNYGYTF	TGTGCCAGCACTGTGGGGGCAGGGAACTATGGCTACACCTTC
TRBJ2-2	.	TRBV2	many	CASSLRGGLNTGELFF	TGTGCCAGCAGCCTGAGGGGGGGCCTGAACACCGGGGAGCTGTTTTTT